This T cell receptor (beta chain) was identified in a study of monozygotic twins with inflammatory bowel disease. The CDR3 is made up of 16 amino acids. Germline CDR1 and CDR2: MNHEY and SVGAGI. Reanalyzing the 5' RACE reads, TCRdb keeps one entry per CDR3 protein, without DNA. The table for this sample gives about 150,000 distinct CDR3 sequences. The TCR originated in a human donor with ulcerative colitis or Crohn's disease, or a healthy co-twin of an affected twin (not recorded which). The J gene is TRBJ2-3, the V gene TRBV6-5; TCRdb designates TRBD1, a call that cannot be tested without DNA. The sequenced material came from blood. The CDR3: CASSYEGRGVPDTQYF.